The 2 T cell receptor beta chains below come from one sample, sequenced in a study of monozygotic twins with inflammatory bowel disease. TCRdb reanalyzed the 5' RACE reads, giving one entry per CDR3 protein sequence and no DNA. Its table lists about 380,000 distinct CDR3 sequences. Sequences were obtained from blood. These receptors were taken from a human donor with ulcerative colitis or Crohn's disease, or a healthy co-twin of an affected twin (not recorded which).

This chain connects TRBV7-6 to TRBJ2-7; TCRdb's D gene call, TRBD1, goes unchecked for lack of DNA. This CDR3 spans 23 amino acids. Germline lookup yields CDR1 SGHVS and CDR2 FNYEAQ. The CDR3 spells CASSLRGATGARSGGTYSYEQYF.

V usage is TRBV6-1 and J usage is TRBJ1-2; with no DNA, the TCRdb D assignment of TRBD1 cannot be verified. Germline CDR1 reads MNHNS; CDR2 reads SASEGT. The CDR3 has 14 residues. This chain's CDR3 is CASSEYRGNYGYTF.